A selection of T cell receptor beta chains follows, all from one sample in a study of shared clonotypes between healthy human individuals. Produced via immunoSEQ multiplex PCR; TCRdb's table is partial and in-frame only. Here the sample spans around 500,000 clones, 70% to 80% being singletons. The sample was PBMCs. All receptors come from a woman between 40 and 55 years old in good health. Some clones in this sample may be carry-over from other donors' samples. Each CDR3 is given with its conserved first and last residue. D genes are given only for firm matches. Clone size appears in some rows only: once, few, many, or a class for an expanded clone.

length: 16
V: TRBV6-1
size: NA
J: TRBJ2-2
D: NA
DNA: TGTGCCAGCAGTGAAGCGAGCCGGGTTGCTGCCGGGGAGCTGTTTTTT
CDR3: CASSEASRVAAGELFF

length: 15
V: TRBV5-1
size: NA
J: TRBJ2-7
D: NA
DNA: TGCGCCAGCAGCGTTACAGGAGGCGGATCCTACGAGCAGTACTTC
CDR3: CASSVTGGGSYEQYF

length: 15
V: TRBV4-1
size: NA
J: TRBJ2-5
D: NA
DNA: TGCGCCAGCAGCTTTATGAGGGGGGAGGGAGAGACCCAGTACTTC
CDR3: CASSFMRGEGETQYF

length: 14
V: TRBV28
size: NA
J: TRBJ2-1
D: TRBD2
DNA: TGTGCCAGCACGGGACTAGCGGGCTACAATGAGCAGTTCTTC
CDR3: CASTGLAGYNEQFF

length: 15
V: TRBV5-6
size: NA
J: TRBJ2-5
D: TRBD2
DNA: TGTGCCAGCAGCCTACGAGCGGGAGGTCCCGAGACCCAGTACTTC
CDR3: CASSLRAGGPETQYF

length: 13
V: TRBV11-2
size: NA
J: TRBJ2-1
D: TRBD2
DNA: TGTGCCAGCAGCGTTCCTAGCGGGAGTGAGCAGTTCTTC
CDR3: CASSVPSGSEQFF

length: 15
V: TRBV13
size: NA
J: TRBJ2-5
D: NA
DNA: TGTGCCAGCAGCTTCCCATTGGGTGGGCAAGAGACCCAGTACTTC
CDR3: CASSFPLGGQETQYF

length: 16
V: TRBV2
size: NA
J: TRBJ2-3
D: TRBD2
DNA: TGTGCCAGCAGTGAACCGGGTAGCGGGAGCCCAGATACGCAGTATTTT
CDR3: CASSEPGSGSPDTQYF

length: 11
V: TRBV6-5
size: NA
J: TRBJ2-3
D: NA
DNA: TGTGCCAGCATCCCTCCCCGTACGCAGTATTTT
CDR3: CASIPPRTQYF

length: 12
V: TRBV27
size: NA
J: TRBJ1-2
D: TRBD1
DNA: TGTGCCAGCAGTAACAGGGGGGATGGCTACACCTTC
CDR3: CASSNRGDGYTF

length: 13
V: TRBV7-3
size: many
J: TRBJ1-1
D: NA
DNA: TGTGCCAGCAGCTATACAATGAACACTGAAGCTTTCTTT
CDR3: CASSYTMNTEAFF

length: 14
V: TRBV6-5
size: NA
J: TRBJ1-1
D: NA
DNA: TGTGCCAGCAGTTACTCCTTAGGGAACACTGAAGCTTTCTTT
CDR3: CASSYSLGNTEAFF

length: 13
V: TRBV5-1
size: NA
J: TRBJ2-7
D: NA
DNA: TGCGCCAGCAGCTTACAGTTCCTCGACGAGCAGTACTTC
CDR3: CASSLQFLDEQYF

length: 13
V: TRBV6-6
size: NA
J: TRBJ1-5
D: NA
DNA: TGTGCCAGCAGTTACACCAGCAATCAGCCCCAGCATTTT
CDR3: CASSYTSNQPQHF

length: 15
V: TRBV4-2
size: NA
J: TRBJ2-1
D: TRBD2
DNA: TGTGCCAGCAGCCATGGGACTAGCGATCCTCATGAGCAGTTCTTC
CDR3: CASSHGTSDPHEQFF

length: 19
V: TRBV29-1
size: NA
J: TRBJ2-3
D: NA
DNA: TGCAGCGTTGGAGATCCCGTATCCGGGGAGAGGCTTAGTTGGGATACGCAGTATTTT
CDR3: CSVGDPVSGERLSWDTQYF